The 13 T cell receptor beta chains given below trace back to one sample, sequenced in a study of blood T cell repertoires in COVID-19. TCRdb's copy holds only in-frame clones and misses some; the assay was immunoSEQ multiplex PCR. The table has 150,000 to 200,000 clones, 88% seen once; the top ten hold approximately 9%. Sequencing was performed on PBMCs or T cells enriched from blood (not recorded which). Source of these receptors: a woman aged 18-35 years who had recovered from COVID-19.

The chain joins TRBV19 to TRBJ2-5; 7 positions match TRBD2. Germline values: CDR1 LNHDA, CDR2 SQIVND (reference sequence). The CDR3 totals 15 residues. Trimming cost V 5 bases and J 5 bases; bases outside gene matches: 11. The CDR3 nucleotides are TGTGCCAGTAGTGCGCCGGGGATAGCGGGTGAGACCCAGTACTTC. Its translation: CASSAPGIAGETQYF.

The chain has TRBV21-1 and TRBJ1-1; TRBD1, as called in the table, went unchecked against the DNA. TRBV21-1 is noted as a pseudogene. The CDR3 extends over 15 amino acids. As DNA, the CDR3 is TGTGCCAGCAGCTTACGACAGGGAACGAACACTGAAGCTTTCTTT. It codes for CASSLRQGTNTEAFF.

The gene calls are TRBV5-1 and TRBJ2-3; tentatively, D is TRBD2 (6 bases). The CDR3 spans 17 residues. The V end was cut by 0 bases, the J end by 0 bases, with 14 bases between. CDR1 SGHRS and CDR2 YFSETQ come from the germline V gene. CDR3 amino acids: CASSLAGRQLSTDTQYF. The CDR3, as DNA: TGCGCCAGCAGCTTGGCCGGGAGACAGCTAAGCACAGATACGCAGTATTTT.

CDR3 sequence (DNA): TGTGCCAGCTCACCATCGGGCGGGGGGGCTTACGAGCAGTACTTC. Amino acid sequence: CASSPSGGGAYEQYF. The rearrangement joins TRBV18 to TRBJ2-7; 9 bases are a match to TRBD2. V dropped 2 bases and J dropped 4; count of bases not matched to a gene: 6. The V gene's germline CDR1 is KGHSH and CDR2 LQKENI. The CDR3 loop spans 15 amino acids. Complete variable domain (other parts from reference TRBV18 and TRBJ2-7): NAGVMQNPRHLVRRRGQEARLRCSPMKGHSHVYWYRQLPEEGLKFMVYLQKENIIDESGMPKERFSAEFPKEGPSILRIQQVVRGDSAAYFCASSPSGGGAYEQYFGPGTRLTVT.

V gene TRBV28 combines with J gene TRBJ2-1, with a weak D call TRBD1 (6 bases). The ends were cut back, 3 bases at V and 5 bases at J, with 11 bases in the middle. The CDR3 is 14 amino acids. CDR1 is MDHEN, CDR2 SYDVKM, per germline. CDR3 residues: CASSLGAVNNEQFF. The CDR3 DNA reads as TGTGCCAGCAGTTTGGGGGCAGTAAACAATGAGCAGTTCTTC.

In nucleotides, the CDR3 is TGTGCCAGCAGCGTCGGTTTTGGTGGAAACACCATATATTTT. It yields the protein CASSVGFGGNTIYF. The genes are TRBV9 and TRBJ1-3; D is undetermined. The V gene's germline CDR1 is SGDLS and CDR2 YYNGEE. Trimming shortened V by 2 bases and J by 3 bases, and 9 bases separated the two germline ends. The CDR3 contains 14 residues.

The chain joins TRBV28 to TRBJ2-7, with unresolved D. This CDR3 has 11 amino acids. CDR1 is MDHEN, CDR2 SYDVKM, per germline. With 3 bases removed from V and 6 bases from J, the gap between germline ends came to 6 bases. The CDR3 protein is CASSLSGEQYF. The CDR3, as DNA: TGTGCCAGCAGTTTGTCGGGCGAGCAGTACTTC. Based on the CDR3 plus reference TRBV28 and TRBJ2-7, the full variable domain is DVKVTQSSRYLVKRTGEKVFLECVQDMDHENMFWYRQDPGLGLRLIYFSYDVKMKEKGDIPEGYSVSREKKERFSLILESASTNQTSMYLCASSLSGEQYFGPGTRLTVT.

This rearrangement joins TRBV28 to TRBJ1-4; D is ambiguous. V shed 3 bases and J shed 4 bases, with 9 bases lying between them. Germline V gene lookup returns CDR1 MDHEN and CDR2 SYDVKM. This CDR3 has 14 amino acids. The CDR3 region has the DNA TGTGCCAGCAGTTTTCCGGGGTATAATGAAAAACTGTTTTTT. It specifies CASSFPGYNEKLFF.

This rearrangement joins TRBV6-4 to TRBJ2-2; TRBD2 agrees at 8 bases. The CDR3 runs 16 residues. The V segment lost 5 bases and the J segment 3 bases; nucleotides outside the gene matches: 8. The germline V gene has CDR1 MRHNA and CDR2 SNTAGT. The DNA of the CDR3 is TGTGCCAGCAGTAAGCGGGGGAGCCGTGACACCGGGGAGCTGTTTTTT. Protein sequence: CASSKRGSRDTGELFF.

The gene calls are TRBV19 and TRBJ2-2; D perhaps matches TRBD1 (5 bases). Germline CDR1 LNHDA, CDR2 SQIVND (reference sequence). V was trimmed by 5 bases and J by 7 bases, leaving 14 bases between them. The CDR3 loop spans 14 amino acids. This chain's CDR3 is CASSQGIHVGELFF. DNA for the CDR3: TGTGCCAGTAGTCAGGGCATTCATGTCGGGGAGCTGTTTTTT.

CDR3 nucleotides: TGTGCCAGCAGTGAAGACCCCGGACAGCTCCCCTACGAGCAGTACTTC. As protein: CASSEDPGQLPYEQYF. J is TRBJ2-7 and V is TRBV2; possible D gene TRBD1, 6 bases. The CDR3 loop spans 16 amino acids. Germline V gene lookup returns CDR1 SNHLY and CDR2 FYNNEI. V lost 1 base and J lost 2, with 15 bases in between.

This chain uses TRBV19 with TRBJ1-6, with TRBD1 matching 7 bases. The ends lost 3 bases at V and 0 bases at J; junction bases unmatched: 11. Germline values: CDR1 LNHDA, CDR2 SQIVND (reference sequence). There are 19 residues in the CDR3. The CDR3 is CASSIFDRAESSYNSPLHF. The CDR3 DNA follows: TGTGCCAGTAGTATTTTCGACAGGGCCGAGAGCTCCTATAATTCACCCCTCCACTTT.

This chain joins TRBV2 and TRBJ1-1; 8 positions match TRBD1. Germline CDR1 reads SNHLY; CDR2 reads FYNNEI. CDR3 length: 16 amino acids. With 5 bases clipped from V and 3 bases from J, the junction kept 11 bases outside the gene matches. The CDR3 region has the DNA TGTGCCAGCAGTTTTACAAGAGGACAGGGTTACACTGAAGCTTTCTTT. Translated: CASSFTRGQGYTEAFF.